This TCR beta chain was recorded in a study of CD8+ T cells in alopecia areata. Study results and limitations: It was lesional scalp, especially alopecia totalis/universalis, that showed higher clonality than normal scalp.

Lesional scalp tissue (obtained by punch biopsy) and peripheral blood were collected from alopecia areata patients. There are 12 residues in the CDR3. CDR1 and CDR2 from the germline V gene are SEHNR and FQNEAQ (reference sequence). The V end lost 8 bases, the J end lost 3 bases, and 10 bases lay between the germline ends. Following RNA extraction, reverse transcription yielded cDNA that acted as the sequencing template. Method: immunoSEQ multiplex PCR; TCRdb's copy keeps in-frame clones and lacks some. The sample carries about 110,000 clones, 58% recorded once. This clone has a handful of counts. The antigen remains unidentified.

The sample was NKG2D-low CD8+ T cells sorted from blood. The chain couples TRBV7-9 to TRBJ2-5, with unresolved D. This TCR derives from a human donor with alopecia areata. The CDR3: CASGNGEETQYF. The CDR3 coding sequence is TGTGCCAGCGGGAACGGAGAAGAGACCCAGTACTTC. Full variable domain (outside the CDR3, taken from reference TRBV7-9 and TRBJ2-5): DTGVSQNPRHKITKRGQNVTFRCDPISEHNRLYWYRQTLGQGPEFLTYFQNEAQLEKSRLLSDRFSAERPKGSFSTLEIQRTEQGDSAMYLCASGNGEETQYFGPGTRLLVL.